The rows below give T cell receptor beta chains drawn from one sample of a study of siplizumab effects on memory and regulatory T cells. The assay was immunoSEQ multiplex PCR, and TCRdb's table has in-frame clones only and misses some. The sample lists about 91,000 clones; 93% were seen once. Sequenced: CD8+ T cells sorted from blood. Receptors originate from a human donor in good health. The CDR3 runs from the conserved cysteine through the conserved F or W. A D gene is named only where the DNA matches it firmly. Some rows mark clone size as missing; the rest say once, few, many or name a class of expanded clone.

v_gene	j_gene	abundance	d_gene	CDR3nt	CDR3aa
TRBV7-9	TRBJ2-5	-	-	TGTGCCAGCAGCTGGGCCGATCGAGAGGCCCAGTACTTC	CASSWADREAQYF
TRBV30	TRBJ2-1	-	-	TGTGCCTATGACTTTATGGGACTTTTGTTCTTC	CAYDFMGLLFF
TRBV6-4	TRBJ2-2	-	-	TGTGCCAGCAGTGACAGTACAACCGGGGAGCTGTTTTTT	CASSDSTTGELFF
TRBV5-5	TRBJ2-7	-	-	TGTGCCAGCAGCTTGGCCTACGAGCAGTACTTC	CASSLAYEQYF
TRBV30	TRBJ2-7	-	-	TGTGCCTGGAGTGTATCAGGGCCACGCGAGCAGTACTTC	CAWSVSGPREQYF
TRBV7-9	TRBJ1-1	-	-	TGTGCCAGCAGCTTTACTAGTGAAGCTTTCTTT	CASSFTSEAFF
TRBV6-5	TRBJ2-2	-	-	TGTGCCAGCAGTTACCTCGAGACCGGGGAGCTGTTTTTT	CASSYLETGELFF
TRBV9	TRBJ2-7	-	TRBD2	TGTGCCAGCAGCCCTACGGGGGGGGAGCAGTACTTC	CASSPTGGEQYF
TRBV30	TRBJ2-7	-	-	TGTGCCTGGAGTGTATCGGGGGTCGAGCAGTACTTC	CAWSVSGVEQYF
TRBV5-6	TRBJ2-7	-	-	TGTGCCAGCAGCTTGGCCTATACCTACGAGCAGTACTTC	CASSLAYTYEQYF
TRBV13	TRBJ1-2	-	TRBD1	TGTGCCAGCAGCTTAGAGGCGGGACAGTATGGCTACACCTTC	CASSLEAGQYGYTF
TRBV7-9	TRBJ2-2	once	-	TGTGCCAGCAGCTTAATAACAGGGAACACCGGGGAGCTGTTTTTT	CASSLITGNTGELFF
TRBV11-3	TRBJ1-5	-	-	TGTGCCAGCAGCCACACAGCAAAAAGCAATCAGCCCCAGCATTTT	CASSHTAKSNQPQHF
TRBV9	TRBJ2-1	-	-	TGTGCCAGCAGCGACAACAGGGTTACGGGCAATGAGCAGTTCTTC	CASSDNRVTGNEQFF
TRBV13	TRBJ1-2	-	TRBD1	TGTGCCAGCAGCGATGGGACAGTAGGTCCTGGCTACACCTTC	CASSDGTVGPGYTF
TRBV7-9	TRBJ1-2	-	-	TGTGCCAGCAGCTTTGGGGACGGAGATAACTATGGCTACACCTTC	CASSFGDGDNYGYTF
TRBV5-4	TRBJ1-5	-	TRBD1	TGTGCCAGCAGCGCAGGGACAGGGATTCAGCCCCAGCATTTT	CASSAGTGIQPQHF
TRBV7-9	TRBJ2-6	-	-	TGTGCCAGCACCGATTCCGTGGGACGTGACTCTGGGGCCAACGTCCTGACTTTC	CASTDSVGRDSGANVLTF
TRBV4-2	TRBJ1-2	-	-	TGTGCCAGCAGCCAAGAACGGTATACTAACTATGGCTACACCTTC	CASSQERYTNYGYTF
TRBV14	TRBJ2-7	-	TRBD1	TGTGCCAGCAGCCAAGTGATCGGGACAGGGAAGAACGAGCAGTACTTC	CASSQVIGTGKNEQYF
TRBV19	TRBJ2-1	-	-	TGTGCCAGTAGTATAATGTTGGGGGCCGGCTACAATGAGCAGTTCTTC	CASSIMLGAGYNEQFF
TRBV9	TRBJ2-5	-	-	TGTGCCAGCAGCCAACAGGCCGCCCAAGAAGCCCAGTACTTC	CASSQQAAQEAQYF
TRBV14	TRBJ2-7	-	-	TGTGCCAGCAGCCAAGAGGACCGTAACTACGAGCAGTACTTC	CASSQEDRNYEQYF
TRBV6-1	TRBJ2-5	-	-	TGTGCCAGCAGTGAAGCCGGGACGGAAGAGACCCAGTACTTC	CASSEAGTEETQYF
TRBV30	TRBJ1-1	-	-	TGTGCCTGGAGTTCCCTGCGACAAAACACTGAAGCTTTCTTT	CAWSSLRQNTEAFF
TRBV7-9	TRBJ2-3	-	-	TGTGCCAGCAGCTTAGCGCAACGAGGCACAGATACGCAGTATTTT	CASSLAQRGTDTQYF
TRBV2	TRBJ2-5	-	TRBD1	TGTGCCAGCAGTGAGTCAGGGGGTTCAGGGGAGACCCAGTACTTC	CASSESGGSGETQYF
TRBV7-6	TRBJ2-2	-	-	TGTGCCAGCAGCCTTTCCACGGGGCCCACCGGGGAGCTGTTTTTT	CASSLSTGPTGELFF
TRBV11-2	TRBJ2-5	-	TRBD2	TGTGCCAGCAGCTTAACTAGCGGGGGGGCTAAACAAGAGACCCAGTACTTC	CASSLTSGGAKQETQYF
TRBV27	TRBJ1-1	-	-	TGTGCCAGCAGTTTAACAGGGCTGGGGGCCACTGAAGCTTTCTTT	CASSLTGLGATEAFF
TRBV5-4	TRBJ2-4	-	-	TGTGCCAGCAGCTTGCGGGCCAAAAACATTCAGTACTTC	CASSLRAKNIQYF
TRBV14	TRBJ2-5	few	TRBD2	TGTGCCAGCAGCCAAGGGACACTAGCGGGGGGATTTGAGACCCAGTACTTC	CASSQGTLAGGFETQYF
TRBV6-1	TRBJ2-1	-	TRBD2	TGTGCCAGCAGTGGACCGGGCGGGAGGGCCTTGGATGAGCAGTTCTTC	CASSGPGGRALDEQFF
TRBV9	TRBJ2-3	once	TRBD1	TGTGCCAGCAACCGGGACAGGGACACAGATACGCAGTATTTT	CASNRDRDTDTQYF
TRBV6-9	TRBJ1-4	-	TRBD1	TGTGCCAGCAGTAAAAACAGGGGGACTAATGAAAAACTGTTTTTT	CASSKNRGTNEKLFF
TRBV13	TRBJ2-5	-	TRBD2	TGTGCCAGCAGCTCGAGCGGGAGTATGGAGACCCAGTACTTC	CASSSSGSMETQYF
TRBV27	TRBJ2-7	-	-	TGTGCCAGCAGTTTAGGGGACACTCCCTACGAGCAGTACTTC	CASSLGDTPYEQYF
TRBV10-3	TRBJ2-7	-	-	TGTGCCATCAGTGACACCCTAAACTACGAGCAGTACTTC	CAISDTLNYEQYF
TRBV5-4	TRBJ2-2	-	TRBD1	TGTGCCAGCAGCCCAGACAGGGGTTGGAACACCGGGGAGCTGTTTTTT	CASSPDRGWNTGELFF
TRBV2	TRBJ1-2	-	TRBD1	TGTGCCAGCTCGCCCGTCCCTCAGGGGGCGATGGACTATGGCTACACCTTC	CASSPVPQGAMDYGYTF
TRBV4-1	TRBJ1-4	-	-	TGCGCCAGCAGCCAAGGGCTGGGGCTGGGTGAAAAACTGTTTTTT	CASSQGLGLGEKLFF
TRBV27	TRBJ2-3	-	TRBD2	TGTGCCAGCAGCTCTAGGACTAGCGGGAATGGCACAGATACGCAGTATTTT	CASSSRTSGNGTDTQYF
TRBV2	TRBJ1-5	-	-	TGTGCCAGCTCTGGAGAGTCGGGGGCCTTCAATCAGCCCCAGCATTTT	CASSGESGAFNQPQHF
TRBV6-5	TRBJ2-1	-	-	TGTGCCAGCAGTTACGGGTCTTGGAACAATGAGCAGTTCTTC	CASSYGSWNNEQFF
TRBV4-1	TRBJ1-3	once	-	TGCGCCAGCAGCCAAGCCCTAGACATCGCCGGAAACACCATATATTTT	CASSQALDIAGNTIYF
TRBV29-1	TRBJ2-7	-	-	TGCAGCGTTGAACTCAGCACCTACGAGCAGTACTTC	CSVELSTYEQYF
TRBV27	TRBJ2-2	-	-	TGTGCCAGCAGTTTAGTGGGGGTCACCGGGGAGCTGTTTTTT	CASSLVGVTGELFF
TRBV6-5	TRBJ2-5	-	TRBD2	TGTGCCAGCAGCCAGGGACTAGCGACATCGGGAGAGCAGTACTTC	CASSQGLATSGEQYF
TRBV18	TRBJ2-7	once	-	TGTGCCAGCTCCCCGAGCTCCTACGAGCAGTACTTC	CASSPSSYEQYF
TRBV7-9	TRBJ1-2	-	-	TGTGCCAGCAGCTTACTTCAGGTTTACTATGGCTACACCTTC	CASSLLQVYYGYTF
TRBV6-6	TRBJ2-7	once	TRBD2	TGTGCCAGCAGTCCCATAGCGGGAGGGAACGAGCAGTACTTC	CASSPIAGGNEQYF
TRBV7-9	TRBJ1-1	-	-	TGTGCCAGCAGCTCTGGGGAGGGACGAGGACAACTAAACACTGAAGCTTTCTTT	CASSSGEGRGQLNTEAFF
TRBV11-2	TRBJ2-1	-	TRBD2	TGTGCCAGCAGCTTAGTTCCTAGCGGGGGGCGGCATGAGCAGTTCTTC	CASSLVPSGGRHEQFF
TRBV6-4	TRBJ2-7	-	-	TGTGCCAGCAGTGCCCTGGGGCGGGGTAAATACGAGCAGTACTTC	CASSALGRGKYEQYF
TRBV4-1	TRBJ1-2	-	-	TGCGCCAGCAGCCAACGGGCGTCCCGGGAATTAGGCTACACCTTC	CASSQRASRELGYTF
TRBV5-8	TRBJ2-7	-	TRBD2	TGTGCCAGCACTGTGCGGGGGGGAATCGTATACTACGAGCAGTACTTC	CASTVRGGIVYYEQYF
TRBV13	TRBJ1-4	-	-	TGTGCCAGCTCAGGGCCAACTAATGAAAAACTGTTTTTT	CASSGPTNEKLFF
TRBV4-1	TRBJ2-7	-	TRBD1	TGCGCCAGCAGCCACCCGGGACAGTATTACGAGCAGTACTTC	CASSHPGQYYEQYF